Presented here are 24 T cell receptor beta chains from one specimen sequenced in a study of identifying expanded T cells in peripheral blood. Profiled with immunoSEQ multiplex PCR; TCRdb holds only in-frame clones, not every one. The table records 60,000 to 65,000 clones, around four fifths of them present only once. The sample taken for sequencing was blood. These receptors all stem from a person between 18 and 75 years old in good health.

The rearrangement joins TRBV7-9 to TRBJ2-1, with a weak D call TRBD2 (6 bases). Trimming removed 3 bases from V and 1 base from J, with 13 bases in between. Germline lookup yields CDR1 SEHNR and CDR2 FQNEAQ (reference sequence). This CDR3 contains 16 residues. The CDR3 DNA is TGTGCCAGCAGCTTTCTAGGACTAACTTCCTACAATGAGCAGTTCTTC. It yields the protein CASSFLGLTSYNEQFF.

The chain links TRBV29-1 to TRBJ2-7; 8 bases match TRBD1. The length of the CDR3 is 12 residues. Germline lookup yields CDR1 SQVTM and CDR2 ANQGSEA. After removal of 4 bases from V and 6 bases from J, the junction contained 5 bases not matched to a gene. Written as DNA, the CDR3 is TGCAGCGTTGGGACAGGGATAAGCGAGCAGTACTTC. It yields the protein CSVGTGISEQYF.

V usage is TRBV5-8 and J usage is TRBJ1-3; unclear D gene. This CDR3 comprises 14 residues. Germline V gene data show CDR1 as SGHTS and CDR2 as YDEGEE. The V end lost 2 bases, the J end lost 0 bases, and 6 bases lay between the germline ends. The chain's CDR3 is CASSFGFSGNTIYF. CDR3 nucleotide sequence: TGTGCCAGCAGCTTTGGATTCTCTGGAAACACCATATATTTT.

The chain carries TRBV15 and TRBJ1-5; tentatively, D is TRBD1 (5 bases). In germline, CDR1 is LNHNV, CDR2 YYDKDF (reference sequence). With 4 bases removed from V and 0 bases from J, the gap between germline ends came to 10 bases. This CDR3 has 15 residues. In DNA form, the CDR3 reads TGTGCCACCAGCACGACAGTTTATAGCAATCAGCCCCAGCATTTT. Translating gives CATSTTVYSNQPQHF.

V and J are TRBV6-1 and TRBJ2-1; D gene unclear. This CDR3 has 12 residues. Germline V gene lookup returns CDR1 MNHNS and CDR2 SASEGT. V was pared by 4 bases and J by 6 bases, with 7 bases between. In DNA form, the CDR3 reads TGTGCCAGCAGTGGGTGGAGCAATGAGCAGTTCTTC. As protein: CASSGWSNEQFF.

The chain joins TRBV28 to TRBJ1-2; D might be TRBD1 (6 bases). Per the germline V gene, CDR1 is MDHEN and CDR2 is SYDVKM. V lost 6 bases and J lost 8, with 13 bases in between. The CDR3 is 12 residues long. CDR3 bases: TGTGCCAGCAGCCAAAGGACAGAAGGCTACACCTTC. It translates to CASSQRTEGYTF.

With respect to this clone: The sample contains more than one DNA sequence encoding this CDR3. The chain combines TRBV2 with TRBJ1-1; unclear D gene. Germline-derived CDR1 and CDR2 are SNHLY and FYNNEI. The CDR3 is made up of 13 amino acids. V lost 4 bases and J 1 base, leaving 7 bases between the germline ends. As DNA, the CDR3 is TGTGCCAGCAGTGGGCAGACGAACACTGAAGCTTTCTTT. Translation: CASSGQTNTEAFF.

The genes are TRBV7-2 and TRBJ2-7; D is unclear. The CDR3 runs to 14 residues. In germline, CDR1 is SGHTA, CDR2 FQGNSA. V was shortened by 3 bases and J by 0 bases, with 9 bases between the two germline ends. For the CDR3, the DNA is TGTGCCAGCAGCTTTGGCGGTAGCTCCTACGAGCAGTACTTC. This sequence encodes CASSFGGSSYEQYF.

V is TRBV6-1 and J is TRBJ1-5; possibly TRBD1 for D (6 bases). The V end lost 7 bases, the J end lost 3 bases, and 13 bases lay between the germline ends. The V gene's germline CDR1 is MNHNS and CDR2 SASEGT. The CDR3 is made up of 14 amino acids. The CDR3 DNA is TGTGCCAGCACCCGAGGGGGGGCCAATCAGCCCCAGCATTTT. Protein: CASTRGGANQPQHF.

V is TRBV6-1 and J is TRBJ2-2, with D possibly TRBD2 on 7 matching bases. CDR3 length: 19 residues. The ends were cut back, 2 bases at V and 3 bases at J, with 22 bases in the middle. Per the germline V gene, CDR1 is MNHNS and CDR2 is SASEGT. CDR3 bases: TGTGCCAGCAGTGAAAGGTTCGGGGGGCAACGGGTTGACACCGGGGAGCTGTTTTTT. Translation: CASSERFGGQRVDTGELFF.

The rearrangement uses TRBV20-1 and TRBJ2-4, with unresolved D. Looked up from germline, CDR1 is DFQATT and CDR2 is SNEGSKA (reference sequence). Trimming took off 3 bases at V and 9 bases at J, with 9 bases between the two ends. CDR3 size: 11 residues. Here the CDR3 reads CSASDPGIQYF. CDR3 in DNA: TGCAGTGCTAGTGATCCCGGCATTCAGTACTTC.

The chain carries TRBV11-3 and TRBJ2-1, with 8 bases that match TRBD2. Unmatched junction bases numbered 8, after V lost 4 bases and J lost 6 bases. Germline loops: CDR1 SGHNT, CDR2 YENEEA. The CDR3 has 15 residues. In DNA, the CDR3 is TGTGCCAGCAGCTCGAGGAGCGGGAGCCTCAATGAGCAGTTCTTC. Translation gives CASSSRSGSLNEQFF. The whole variable domain, filled in from reference TRBV11-3 and TRBJ2-1, reads EAGVVQSPRYKIIEKKQPVAFWCNPISGHNTLYWYLQNLGQGPELLIRYENEEAVDDSQLPKDRFSAERLKGVDSTLKIQPAELGDSAVYLCASSSRSGSLNEQFFGPGTRLTVL.

The chain carries TRBV7-2 and TRBJ1-5; 9 bases are a match to TRBD1. This CDR3 is 14 amino acids long. Germline CDR1 SGHTA, CDR2 FQGNSA. J lost 6 bases, V lost 4 bases, and 4 bases had no gene match. CDR3 coding DNA: TGTGCCAGCAGCTCACAGGGGGCCGGTCAGCCCCAGCATTTT. Its translation is CASSSQGAGQPQHF.

The J gene is TRBJ2-1, the V gene TRBV7-9; perhaps TRBD2 as D (5 bases). The CDR3 contains 14 residues. CDR1 and CDR2 from the germline V gene are SEHNR and FQNEAQ (reference sequence). V lost 1 base, J lost 7 bases, and 11 bases lay in between. CDR3 sequence (DNA): TGTGCCAGCAGCTTAGGGACTGCGAGGAATGAGCAGTTCTTC. Translating gives CASSLGTARNEQFF.

The genes are TRBV19 and TRBJ2-5; D remains unclear. CDR1 and CDR2 from the germline V gene are LNHDA and SQIVND (reference sequence). The V end lost 3 bases, the J end lost 8 bases, and 16 bases lay between the germline ends. The CDR3 is made up of 14 amino acids. The CDR3 sequence is CASSIDDTVGTQYF. CDR3 DNA sequence: TGTGCCAGTAGTATCGACGACACAGTCGGAACCCAGTACTTC.

This clone was recorded only once. The chain is built from TRBV11-2 and TRBJ1-2; tentative D call: TRBD1 (5 bases). Trimming removed 0 bases from V and 7 bases from J, with 18 bases in between. This CDR3 is 16 amino acids long. Germline V lookup: CDR1 SGHAT, CDR2 FQNNGV. The CDR3 loop is CASSLDFRGRNGGYTF. The DNA of the CDR3 is TGTGCCAGCAGCTTAGACTTTAGGGGCCGGAACGGTGGCTACACCTTC. The full variable domain, its missing parts supplied by reference TRBV11-2 and TRBJ1-2, is EAGVAQSPRYKIIEKRQSVAFWCNPISGHATLYWYQQILGQGPKLLIQFQNNGVVDDSQLPKDRFSAERLKGVDSTLKIQPAKLEDSAVYLCASSLDFRGRNGGYTFGSGTRLTVV.

The chain employs TRBV18 and TRBJ1-5; TRBD1 agrees at 8 bases. The germline gives CDR1 KGHSH, CDR2 LQKENI. The trim removed 3 bases at V and 0 bases at J, leaving 13 bases unmatched. The CDR3 covers 19 residues. As DNA, the CDR3 is TGTGCCAGCTCACCCTTTGGGGGGACAGGATCATATAGCAATCAGCCCCAGCATTTT. Translation: CASSPFGGTGSYSNQPQHF.

This clone appeared a single time. J is TRBJ1-3 and V is TRBV19; D may be TRBD1 (6 bases). This CDR3 is 16 amino acids long. Between the trimmed V and J ends, which lost 7 bases and 0 bases, there was a span of 16 bases. Germline values: CDR1 LNHDA, CDR2 SQIVND (reference sequence). CDR3 protein: CASNPMDSRSGNTIYF. DNA for the CDR3: TGTGCCAGTAACCCTATGGACAGCCGCTCTGGAAACACCATATATTTT.

This clone was seen a handful of times. The gene calls are TRBV6-1 and TRBJ1-1; D not certain. The germline gives CDR1 MNHNS, CDR2 SASEGT. This CDR3 is built from 13 residues. Trimming took off 10 bases at V and 0 bases at J, with 12 bases between the two ends. Here the CDR3 reads CATHPDVNTEAFF. CDR3 nucleotides: TGTGCCACCCACCCGGACGTGAACACTGAAGCTTTCTTT.

The chain is built from TRBV5-4 and TRBJ2-2; D is unresolved. Trimming cost V 0 bases and J 7 bases, with 16 bases left between them. The CDR3 loop spans 16 amino acids. Germline CDR1 reads SGHNT; CDR2 reads YYREEE (reference sequence). The CDR3 DNA reads TGTGCCAGCAGCTTGGAAATGGCTGACTCGGGCGGGGAGCTGTTTTTT. Translated, it gives CASSLEMADSGGELFF.

The rearrangement links TRBV6-1 to TRBJ2-2; 11 nucleotides align to TRBD2. Germline V CDR1 and CDR2: MNHNS, SASEGT. V was clipped by 8 bases and J by 6 bases; unmatched bases: 8. CDR3 length: 15 amino acids. The CDR3 reads CASLVAGGPPGELFF. CDR3 nucleotides: TGTGCCAGCCTTGTAGCGGGAGGGCCTCCCGGGGAGCTGTTTTTT.

As regards this clone: Other DNA sequences from this sample encode an identical CDR3 as well. The chain recombines TRBV5-4 with TRBJ2-5; TRBD2 aligns across 7 bases. The J segment lost 2 bases and the V segment lost 4 bases, leaving 2 bases of the junction unmatched. CDR1 and CDR2 (germline): SGHNT, YYREEE (reference sequence). CDR3 length equals 13 residues. The CDR3 protein is CASSPGGQETQYF. The CDR3 DNA is TGTGCCAGCAGCCCGGGGGGTCAAGAGACCCAGTACTTC. Variable domain in full (rest from reference TRBV5-4 and TRBJ2-5): ETGVTQSPTHLIKTRGQQVTLRCSSQSGHNTVSWYQQALGQGPQFIFQYYREEENGRGNFPPRFSGLQFPNYSSELNVNALELDDSALYLCASSPGGQETQYFGPGTRLLVL.

The J gene is TRBJ2-5, the V gene TRBV6-6; possibly TRBD2 for D (7 bases). Germline V gene sequence: CDR1 MNHNY, CDR2 SVGAGI (reference sequence). The CDR3 length is 15 residues. Trimming shortened V by 7 bases and J by 4 bases, and 19 bases separated the two germline ends. The CDR3 coding sequence is TGTGCCAGCACCGAGGCGAGAGGGGGGGGAGAGACCCAGTACTTC. Protein product: CASTEARGGGETQYF.

On this clone: Within the sample, other DNA sequences also encode this same CDR3. The CDR3, as DNA: TGTGCCAGCAGCGTAGGCGGGAGTACAGATACGCAGTATTTT. It is translated as CASSVGGSTDTQYF. This sequence joins TRBV9 and TRBJ2-3; 7 bases are a match to TRBD2. CDR1 and CDR2 from the germline V gene are SGDLS and YYNGEE. The CDR3 is 14 amino acids. Losses at the gene ends were 0 bases for V and 3 bases for J; bases not matched to a gene: 1.